This entry concerns a single T cell receptor beta chain. Across 20 to 25 US areas, participants ranged in age from about 18 to 89 years. Assay used: immunoSEQ multiplex PCR; TCRdb lists only in-frame clones, some missing. The table includes about 480,000 clones, more than 85% detected once. This sample is drawn from a study of blood T cell repertoires in COVID-19. Across the whole study: Samples representing acute and convalescent COVID-19 were sourced from the United States, Italy and Spain. The cDNA or gDNA used as material had been derived from T cells, B-cell-depleted T cells, or PBMCs.

V was pared by 5 bases and J by 4 bases, with 8 bases of the junction left unmatched. The length of the CDR3 is 14 residues. The germline gives CDR1 SGHNT, CDR2 YYREEE (reference sequence). This receptor was obtained from a woman aged 55-70 years who had recovered from COVID-19. This chain connects TRBV5-4 to TRBJ1-1; 7 bases match TRBD1. The sample comprised PBMCs or T cells enriched from blood (not recorded which). Here the CDR3 reads CASRTTGLVTEAFF. CDR3 coding DNA: TGTGCCAGCAGAACGACAGGGTTGGTCACTGAAGCTTTCTTT.